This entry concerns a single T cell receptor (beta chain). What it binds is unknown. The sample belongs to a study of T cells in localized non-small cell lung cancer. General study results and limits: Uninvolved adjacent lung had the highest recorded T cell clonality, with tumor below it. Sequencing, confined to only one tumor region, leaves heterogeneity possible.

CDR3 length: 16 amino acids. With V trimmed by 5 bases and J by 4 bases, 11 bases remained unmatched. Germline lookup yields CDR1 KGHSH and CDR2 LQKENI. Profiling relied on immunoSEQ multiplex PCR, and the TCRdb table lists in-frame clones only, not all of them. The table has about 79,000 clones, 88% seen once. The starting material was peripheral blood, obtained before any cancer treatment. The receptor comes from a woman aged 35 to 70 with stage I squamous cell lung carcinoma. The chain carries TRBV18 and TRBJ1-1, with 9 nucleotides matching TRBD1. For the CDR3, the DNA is TGTGCCAGCTCATCGGACAGGGGCCATCGGGTCACTGAAGCTTTCTTT. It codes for CASSSDRGHRVTEAFF.